This T cell receptor beta chain was documented in a study of CXCR4 blockade with PD-1 therapy in pancreatic cancer. As concerns this clone: No antigen is known for it.

Study results and caveats: Survival did not correlate with tumor clonality, which averaged approximately 0.15 versus 0.05. Convergent selection by common tumor antigens was suggested by nucleotide rearrangement counts.

Some clones are missing from TCRdb's copy, which holds only in-frame ones; the method was immunoSEQ multiplex PCR. The table shows about 8,100 clones, with roughly three fifths occurring only once. CDR1 is SGHRS, CDR2 YFSETQ, per germline. Deletions cut 4 bases from V and 4 bases from J, with 13 bases between. The CDR3 totals 14 residues. The chain is built from TRBV5-1 and TRBJ2-3; D may match TRBD1 or TRBD2 (5 bases each). Sequenced material: tumor tissue. The clonotype was recovered from a human donor with pancreatic ductal adenocarcinoma. The DNA for the CDR3 is TGCGCCAGCAGCGGGGGTCCCGGGGCAGATACGCAGTATTTT. Encoded protein: CASSGGPGADTQYF.